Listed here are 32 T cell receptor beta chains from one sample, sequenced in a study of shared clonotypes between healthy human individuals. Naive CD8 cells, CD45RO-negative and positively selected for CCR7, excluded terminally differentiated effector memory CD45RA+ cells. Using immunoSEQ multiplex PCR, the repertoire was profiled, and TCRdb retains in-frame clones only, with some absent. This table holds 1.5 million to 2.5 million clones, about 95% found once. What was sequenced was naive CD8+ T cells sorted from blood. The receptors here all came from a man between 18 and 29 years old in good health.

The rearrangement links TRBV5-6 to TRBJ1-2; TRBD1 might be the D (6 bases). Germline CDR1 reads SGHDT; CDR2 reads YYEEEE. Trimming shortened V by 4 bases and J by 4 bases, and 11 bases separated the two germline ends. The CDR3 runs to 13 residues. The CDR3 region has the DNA TGTGCCAGCAGCCCGGAGGACAGCTATGGCTACACCTTC. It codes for CASSPEDSYGYTF.

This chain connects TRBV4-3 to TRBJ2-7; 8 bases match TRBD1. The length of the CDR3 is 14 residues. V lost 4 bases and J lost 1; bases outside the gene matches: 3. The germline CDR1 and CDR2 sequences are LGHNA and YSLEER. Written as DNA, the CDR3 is TGCGCCAGCAGCCTCCGGGACAGGTCCTACGAGCAGTACTTC. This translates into CASSLRDRSYEQYF.

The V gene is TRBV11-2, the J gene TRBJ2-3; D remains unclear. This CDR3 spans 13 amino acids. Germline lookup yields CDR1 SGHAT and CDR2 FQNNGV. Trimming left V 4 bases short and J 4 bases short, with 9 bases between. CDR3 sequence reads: CASSWMVADTQYF. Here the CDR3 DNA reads TGTGCCAGCAGCTGGATGGTTGCAGATACGCAGTATTTT.

The CDR3 sequence: CASKEELGTGELFF. The CDR3 DNA is TGCGCCAGCAAGGAGGAGTTAGGCACCGGGGAGCTGTTTTTT. The rearrangement uses TRBV4-1 and TRBJ2-2; D possibly corresponds to TRBD2 (5 bases). V lost 7 bases and J 4 bases, leaving 13 bases between the germline ends. This CDR3 has 14 residues. Germline V lookup: CDR1 MGHRA, CDR2 YSYEKL.

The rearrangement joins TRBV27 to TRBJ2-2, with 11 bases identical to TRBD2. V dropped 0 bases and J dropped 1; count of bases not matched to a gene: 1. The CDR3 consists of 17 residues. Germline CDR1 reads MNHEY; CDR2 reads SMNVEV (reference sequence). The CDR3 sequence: CASSLSGTSGNTGELFF. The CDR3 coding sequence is TGTGCCAGCAGTTTATCGGGGACTAGCGGGAACACCGGGGAGCTGTTTTTT.

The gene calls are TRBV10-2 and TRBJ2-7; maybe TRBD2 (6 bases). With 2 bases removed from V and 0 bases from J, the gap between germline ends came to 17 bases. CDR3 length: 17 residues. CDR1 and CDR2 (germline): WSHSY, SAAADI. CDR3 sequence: CASSEPVASVSSYEQYF. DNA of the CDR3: TGCGCCAGCAGTGAGCCGGTCGCTAGCGTAAGCTCCTACGAGCAGTACTTC.

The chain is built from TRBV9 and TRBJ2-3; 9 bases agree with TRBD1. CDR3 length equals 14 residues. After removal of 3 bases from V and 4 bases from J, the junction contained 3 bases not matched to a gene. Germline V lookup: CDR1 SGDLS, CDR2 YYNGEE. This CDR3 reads CASSGTGGPDTQYF. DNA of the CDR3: TGTGCCAGCAGCGGCACAGGGGGCCCAGATACGCAGTATTTT.

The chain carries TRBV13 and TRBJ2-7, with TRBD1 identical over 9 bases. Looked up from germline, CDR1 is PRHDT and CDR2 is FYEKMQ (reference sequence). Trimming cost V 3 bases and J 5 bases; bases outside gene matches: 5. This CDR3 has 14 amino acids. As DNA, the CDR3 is TGTGCCAGCAGCTTGGGGAGACAGGGGGACGAGCAGTACTTC. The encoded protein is CASSLGRQGDEQYF.

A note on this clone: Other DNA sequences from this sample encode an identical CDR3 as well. The CDR3 here is CASSQASGQETQYF. Here the CDR3 DNA reads TGCGCCAGCAGCCAAGCCAGCGGCCAAGAGACCCAGTACTTC. The V gene is TRBV4-1, the J gene TRBJ2-5; tentative D call: TRBD2 (5 bases). The CDR3 has 14 amino acids. Trimming took 1 base from V and 1 from J, leaving 7 bases between them. Looked up from germline, CDR1 is MGHRA and CDR2 is YSYEKL.

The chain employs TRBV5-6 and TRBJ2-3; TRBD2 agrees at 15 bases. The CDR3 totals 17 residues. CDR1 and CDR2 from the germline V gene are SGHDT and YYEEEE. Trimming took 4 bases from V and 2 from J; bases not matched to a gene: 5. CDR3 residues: CASSPGLAGGSTDTQYF. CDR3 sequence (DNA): TGTGCCAGCAGCCCGGGACTAGCGGGAGGTTCCACAGATACGCAGTATTTT.

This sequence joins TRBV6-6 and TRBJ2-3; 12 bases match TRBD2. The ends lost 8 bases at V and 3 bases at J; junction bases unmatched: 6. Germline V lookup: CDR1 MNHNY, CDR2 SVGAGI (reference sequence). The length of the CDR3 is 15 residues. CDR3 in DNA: TGTGCCAGCGGCCTGACTAGCGGGAGAACAGATACGCAGTATTTT. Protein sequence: CASGLTSGRTDTQYF.

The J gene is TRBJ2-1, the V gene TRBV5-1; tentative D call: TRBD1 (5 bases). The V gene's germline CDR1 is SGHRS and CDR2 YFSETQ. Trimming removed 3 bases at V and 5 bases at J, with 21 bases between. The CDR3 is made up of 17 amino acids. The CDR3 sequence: CASSSYGAPGLHNEQFF. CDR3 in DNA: TGCGCCAGCAGCTCATATGGGGCGCCAGGCCTACACAATGAGCAGTTCTTC.

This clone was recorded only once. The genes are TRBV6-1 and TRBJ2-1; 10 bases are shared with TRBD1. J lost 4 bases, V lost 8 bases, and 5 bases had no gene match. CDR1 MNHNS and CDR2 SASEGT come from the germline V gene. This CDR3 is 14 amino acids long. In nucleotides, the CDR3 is TGTGCCAGCCTAGACAGGGGGCAGTACAATGAGCAGTTCTTC. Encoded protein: CASLDRGQYNEQFF.

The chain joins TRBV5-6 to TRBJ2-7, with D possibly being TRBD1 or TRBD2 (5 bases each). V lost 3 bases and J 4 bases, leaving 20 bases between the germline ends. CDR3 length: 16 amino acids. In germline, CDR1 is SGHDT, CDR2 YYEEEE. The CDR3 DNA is TGTGCCAGCAGCTCCGGGGCCAAGGCAAGTCTATACGAGCAGTACTTC. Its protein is CASSSGAKASLYEQYF.

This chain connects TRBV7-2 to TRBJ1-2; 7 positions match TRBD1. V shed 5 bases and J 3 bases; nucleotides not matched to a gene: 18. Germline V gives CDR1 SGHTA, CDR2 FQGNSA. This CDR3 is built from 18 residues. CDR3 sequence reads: CASSPAGGDREEHYGYTF. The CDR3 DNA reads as TGTGCCAGCAGCCCAGCGGGGGGAGACAGGGAGGAACACTATGGCTACACCTTC. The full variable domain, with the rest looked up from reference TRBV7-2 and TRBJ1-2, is GAGVSQSPSNKVTEKGKDVELRCDPISGHTALYWYRQSLGQGLEFLIYFQGNSAPDKSGLPSDRFSAERTGGSVSTLTIQRTQQEDSAVYLCASSPAGGDREEHYGYTFGSGTRLTVV.

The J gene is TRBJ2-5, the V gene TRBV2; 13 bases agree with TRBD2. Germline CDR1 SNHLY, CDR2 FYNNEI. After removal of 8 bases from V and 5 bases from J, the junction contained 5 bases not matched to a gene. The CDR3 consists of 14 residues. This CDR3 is CASGLAGVWETQYF. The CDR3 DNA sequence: TGTGCCAGCGGACTAGCGGGAGTGTGGGAGACCCAGTACTTC.

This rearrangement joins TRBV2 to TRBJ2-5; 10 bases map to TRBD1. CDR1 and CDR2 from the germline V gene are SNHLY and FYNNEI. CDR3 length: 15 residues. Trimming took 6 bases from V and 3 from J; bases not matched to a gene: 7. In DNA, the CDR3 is TGTGCCAGCAGGGAGGGGACAGGGGAAAAAGAGACCCAGTACTTC. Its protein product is CASREGTGEKETQYF.

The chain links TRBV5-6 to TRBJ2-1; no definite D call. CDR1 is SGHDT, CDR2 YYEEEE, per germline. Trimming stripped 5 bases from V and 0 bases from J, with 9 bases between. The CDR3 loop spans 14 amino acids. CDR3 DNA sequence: TGTGCCAGCAGTATACAGAGCTCCTACAATGAGCAGTTCTTC. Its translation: CASSIQSSYNEQFF.

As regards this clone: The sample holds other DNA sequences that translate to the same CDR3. DNA of the CDR3: TGTGCCAGCAGCGGAAGGACAGATACGCAGTATTTT. Its protein is CASSGRTDTQYF. V is TRBV9 and J is TRBJ2-3; D unresolved. V was shortened by 3 bases and J by 3 bases, with 5 bases between the two germline ends. Germline loops: CDR1 SGDLS, CDR2 YYNGEE. The CDR3 covers 12 residues.

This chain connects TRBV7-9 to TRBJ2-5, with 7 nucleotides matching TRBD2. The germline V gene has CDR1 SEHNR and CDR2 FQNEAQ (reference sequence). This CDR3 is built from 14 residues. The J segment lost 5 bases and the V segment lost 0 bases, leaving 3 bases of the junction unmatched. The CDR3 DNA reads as TGTGCCAGCAGCTTAGCTTACGGGGGGGAGACCCAGTACTTC. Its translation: CASSLAYGGETQYF.

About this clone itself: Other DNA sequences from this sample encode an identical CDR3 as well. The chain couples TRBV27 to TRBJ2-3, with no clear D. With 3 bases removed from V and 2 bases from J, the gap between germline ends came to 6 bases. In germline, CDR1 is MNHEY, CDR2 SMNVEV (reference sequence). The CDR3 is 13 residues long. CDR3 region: CASSFPNTDTQYF. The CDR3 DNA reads TGTGCCAGCAGTTTCCCTAACACAGATACGCAGTATTTT.

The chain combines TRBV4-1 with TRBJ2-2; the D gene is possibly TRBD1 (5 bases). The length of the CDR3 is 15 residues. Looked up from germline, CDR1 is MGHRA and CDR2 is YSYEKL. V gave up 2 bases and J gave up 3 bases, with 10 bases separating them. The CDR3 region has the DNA TGCGCCAGCAGCCAACAGGGTCTTGACACCGGGGAGCTGTTTTTT. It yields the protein CASSQQGLDTGELFF.

The CDR3 protein is CASGGAENTIYF. The CDR3 nucleotides are TGCGCCAGCGGGGGAGCGGAAAACACCATATATTTT. The chain has TRBV4-1 and TRBJ1-3; tentatively, D is TRBD1 (5 bases). The ends were cut back, 8 bases at V and 6 bases at J, with 11 bases in the middle. This CDR3 contains 12 residues. Germline V gene sequence: CDR1 MGHRA, CDR2 YSYEKL.

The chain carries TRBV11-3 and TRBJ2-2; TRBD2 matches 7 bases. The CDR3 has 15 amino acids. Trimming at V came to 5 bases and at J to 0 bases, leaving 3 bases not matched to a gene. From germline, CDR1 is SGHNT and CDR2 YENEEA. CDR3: CASSTSGANTGELFF. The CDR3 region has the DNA TGTGCCAGCAGCACCAGCGGGGCGAACACCGGGGAGCTGTTTTTT.

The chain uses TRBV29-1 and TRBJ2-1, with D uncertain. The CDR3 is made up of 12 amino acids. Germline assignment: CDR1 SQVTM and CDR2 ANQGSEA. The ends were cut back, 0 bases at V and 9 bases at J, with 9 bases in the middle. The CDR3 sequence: CSVEDRRLEQFF. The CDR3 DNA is TGCAGCGTTGAAGATAGAAGGCTTGAGCAGTTCTTC.

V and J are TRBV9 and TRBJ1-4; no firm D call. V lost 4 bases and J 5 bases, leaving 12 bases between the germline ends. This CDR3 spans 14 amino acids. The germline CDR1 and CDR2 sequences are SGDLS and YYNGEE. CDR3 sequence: CASSTPADNEKLFF. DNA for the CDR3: TGTGCCAGCAGCACGCCGGCGGACAATGAAAAACTGTTTTTT.

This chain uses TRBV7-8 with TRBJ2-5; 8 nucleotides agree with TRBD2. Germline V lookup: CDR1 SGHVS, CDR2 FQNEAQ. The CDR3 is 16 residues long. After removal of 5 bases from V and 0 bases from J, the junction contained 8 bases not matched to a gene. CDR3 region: CASSPRAGAYQETQYF. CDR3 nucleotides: TGTGCCAGCAGCCCCCGAGCGGGAGCGTACCAAGAGACCCAGTACTTC.

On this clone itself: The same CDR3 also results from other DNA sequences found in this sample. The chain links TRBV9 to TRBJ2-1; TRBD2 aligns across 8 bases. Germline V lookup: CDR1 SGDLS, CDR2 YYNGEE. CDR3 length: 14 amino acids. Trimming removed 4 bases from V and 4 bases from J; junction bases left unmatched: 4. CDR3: CASSPPGGYNEQFF. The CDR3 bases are TGTGCCAGCAGCCCCCCGGGAGGGTACAATGAGCAGTTCTTC.

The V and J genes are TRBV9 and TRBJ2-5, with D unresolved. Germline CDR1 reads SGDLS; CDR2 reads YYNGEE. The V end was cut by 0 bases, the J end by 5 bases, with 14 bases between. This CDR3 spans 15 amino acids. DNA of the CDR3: TGTGCCAGCAGCGTAGCTACCCAGGTTACGGAGACCCAGTACTTC. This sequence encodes CASSVATQVTETQYF.

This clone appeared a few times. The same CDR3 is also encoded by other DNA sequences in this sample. CDR3 sequence reads: CASSLGETEAFF. The CDR3 DNA is TGTGCCAGCAGCTTAGGGGAAACTGAAGCTTTCTTT. The chain combines TRBV7-9 with TRBJ1-1; no clear D gene. The CDR3 loop spans 12 amino acids. The germline V and J ends were trimmed by 1 base and 5 bases, with 5 bases remaining between them. The germline CDR1 and CDR2 sequences are SEHNR and FQNEAQ (reference sequence).

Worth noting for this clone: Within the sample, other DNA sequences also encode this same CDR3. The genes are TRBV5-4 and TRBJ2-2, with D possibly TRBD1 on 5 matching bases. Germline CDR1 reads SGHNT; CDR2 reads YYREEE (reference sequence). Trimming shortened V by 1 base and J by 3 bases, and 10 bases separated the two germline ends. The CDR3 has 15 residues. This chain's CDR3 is CASSLQGAYTGELFF. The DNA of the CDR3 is TGTGCCAGCAGCTTGCAAGGGGCGTACACCGGGGAGCTGTTTTTT.

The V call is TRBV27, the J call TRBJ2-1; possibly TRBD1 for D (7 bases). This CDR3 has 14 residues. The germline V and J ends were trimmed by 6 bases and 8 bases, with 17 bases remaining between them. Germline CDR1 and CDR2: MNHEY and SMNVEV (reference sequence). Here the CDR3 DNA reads TGTGCCAGCAGCTTCAGGGGGGTTGAAGATGAGCAGTTCTTC. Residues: CASSFRGVEDEQFF.